Listed below are T cell receptor beta chains from one sample, sequenced in a study of blood T cell repertoires in COVID-19. Libraries were prepared by immunoSEQ multiplex PCR; TCRdb keeps only in-frame clonotypes and omits some of them. The data show some 150,000 clones, approximately 87% seen once. The specimen sequenced was peripheral blood. Receptor source: a human donor in a cohort sampled during active COVID-19. The CDR3 runs from the conserved cysteine through the conserved F or W.

J: TRBJ1-1
V: TRBV7-2
CDR3: CASQKDRFIAEAFF

J: TRBJ2-1
V: TRBV4-1
CDR3: CASSQDEGTSGRNEQFF

J: TRBJ1-2
V: TRBV3-1/TRBV3-2
CDR3: CASSQGPGSDYGYTF

J: TRBJ1-5
V: TRBV6-5
CDR3: CASSYEGDQPQHF

J: TRBJ1-2
V: TRBV7-3
CDR3: CASSPDRNYGYTF

J: TRBJ2-1
V: TRBV6-6
CDR3: CASKDSSSSYNEQFF

J: TRBJ2-3
V: TRBV5-1
CDR3: CASSLNIAGVSDTQYF

J: TRBJ1-2
V: TRBV7-2
CDR3: CASSMGQGAPGYTF

J: TRBJ1-6
V: TRBV19
CDR3: CATMMRTGVTNSPLHF

J: TRBJ1-2
V: TRBV7-8
CDR3: CASSTHRDGYTF

J: TRBJ1-2
V: TRBV5-6
CDR3: CASSWERGLVSYGYTF

J: TRBJ1-5
V: TRBV18
CDR3: CASSRGLDQPQHF

J: TRBJ2-3
V: TRBV25-1
CDR3: CASSSLAATDTQYF

J: TRBJ2-6
V: TRBV30
CDR3: CAWSSGRSGANVLTF

J: TRBJ1-1
V: TRBV6-5
CDR3: CASRAVNTEAFF

J: TRBJ1-2
V: TRBV6-5
CDR3: CASRMTNNYGYTF

J: TRBJ2-3
V: TRBV11-2
CDR3: CASSLGPAGSTDTQYF

J: TRBJ1-6
V: TRBV2
CDR3: CASSEGRDPRSPLHF

J: TRBJ1-1
V: TRBV5-1
CDR3: CASSLVAGRNTEAFF

J: TRBJ1-2
V: TRBV24-1
CDR3: CATSRAGGYGYTF

J: TRBJ1-1
V: TRBV6-5
CDR3: CASRAVQNTEAFF

J: TRBJ2-1
V: TRBV29-1
CDR3: CSVVGGGGAYEQFF

J: TRBJ1-2
V: TRBV11-3
CDR3: CASSFGMVWTGGNGYTF

J: TRBJ1-5
V: TRBV5-4
CDR3: CASSLGGTNQPQHF

J: TRBJ1-2
V: TRBV18
CDR3: CASSPPSGRATAYGYTF

J: TRBJ2-3
V: TRBV7-3
CDR3: CASSETGTTTDTQYF

J: TRBJ1-5
V: TRBV27
CDR3: CASSLEVRQPQHF

J: TRBJ2-1
V: TRBV29-1
CDR3: CSALAGASYNEQFF

J: TRBJ1-5
V: TRBV6-6
CDR3: CGKPITGAGFSQPQHF

J: TRBJ1-5
V: TRBV5-3
CDR3: CARSPTRAQGNQPQHF

J: TRBJ1-2
V: TRBV5-6
CDR3: CASNSLASRGGYTF

J: TRBJ2-5
V: TRBV3-1/TRBV3-2
CDR3: CASSHRLAEYQETQYF

J: TRBJ2-5
V: TRBV18
CDR3: CASSPYEFPGPQETQYF

J: TRBJ1-1
V: TRBV19
CDR3: CASSIGQEAFF

J: TRBJ2-4
V: TRBV28
CDR3: CASNVYRDGKNIQYF

J: TRBJ2-3
V: TRBV6-5
CDR3: CASSSSLAPEVDTQYF

J: TRBJ1-3
V: TRBV7-8
CDR3: CASSSRRTARTSGNTIYF

J: TRBJ1-2
V: TRBV19
CDR3: CASSRDREIGGYTF

J: TRBJ2-2
V: TRBV5-1
CDR3: CASSLGTSVPGELFF

J: TRBJ1-1
V: TRBV30
CDR3: CAWSSRGTEAFF

J: TRBJ2-1
V: TRBV24-1
CDR3: CATSDVGRGRSSYNEQFF

J: TRBJ2-3
V: TRBV6-2/TRBV6-3
CDR3: CASGPGQISTDTQYF

J: TRBJ1-2
V: TRBV9
CDR3: CASSPNAMSGTGYTF

J: TRBJ2-5
V: TRBV5-4
CDR3: CASSSLTTGEETQYF